Each of the 30 T cell receptor beta chains below was sequenced from the same sample in a study of blood T cell repertoires in COVID-19. Clones were read by immunoSEQ multiplex PCR, and TCRdb kept only the in-frame ones, dropping some. The data show roughly 160,000 clones, around four fifths seen once. The sample was peripheral blood. Source of these receptors: an elderly woman with COVID-19, enrolled during active disease.

This clone was seen more than once but under ten times. The chain is built from TRBV5-5 and TRBJ1-1; 11 positions match TRBD1. Germline CDR1 is SGHKS and CDR2 is YYEKEE (reference sequence). This CDR3 comprises 16 residues. With 4 bases clipped from V and 4 bases from J, the junction kept 9 bases outside the gene matches. This CDR3 is CASSPGGTGGLTEAFF. Here the CDR3 DNA reads TGTGCCAGCAGCCCCGGGGGGACAGGGGGGCTCACTGAAGCTTTCTTT.

The V gene is TRBV4-2, the J gene TRBJ2-1; 10 positions agree with TRBD2. Germline trimming cut 0 bases from V and 7 bases from J; bases unmatched to any gene: 9. The germline V gene has CDR1 LGHNA and CDR2 YNFKEQ. The CDR3 sequence is 17 residues long. The CDR3 region is CASSQDLSGGEGNEQFF. Here the CDR3 DNA reads TGTGCCAGCAGCCAAGATTTGAGCGGGGGGGAGGGAAATGAGCAGTTCTTC.

The chain couples TRBV28 to TRBJ2-1; D is perhaps TRBD1 (5 bases). Germline CDR1 MDHEN, CDR2 SYDVKM. Trimming pared 6 bases from V and 9 bases from J, leaving 15 bases between. The CDR3 length is 13 residues. CDR3 coding DNA: TGTGCCAGCAGGACGCTGGGGCTAGGTGAGCAGTTCTTC. This translates into CASRTLGLGEQFF.

This chain connects TRBV27 to TRBJ2-7; D unclear. From germline, CDR1 is MNHEY and CDR2 SMNVEV (reference sequence). The CDR3 covers 14 residues. V was shortened by 3 bases and J by 3 bases, with 12 bases between the two germline ends. CDR3 loop: CASSFRGGNYEQYF. CDR3 coding DNA: TGTGCCAGCAGTTTCCGCGGCGGAAACTACGAGCAGTACTTC.

This clone has more than one count but fewer than ten. The chain has TRBV18 and TRBJ1-1; TRBD1 matches 9 bases. The germline CDR1 and CDR2 sequences are KGHSH and LQKENI. The J segment lost 3 bases and the V segment lost 3 bases, leaving 5 bases of the junction unmatched. The CDR3 extends over 15 amino acids. CDR3 sequence reads: CASSPGQGMHTEAFF. DNA for the CDR3: TGTGCCAGCTCACCGGGACAGGGTATGCACACTGAAGCTTTCTTT.

The V and J genes are TRBV27 and TRBJ1-1, with D uncertain. Trimming took off 7 bases at V and 3 bases at J, with 18 bases between the two ends. The CDR3 consists of 15 residues. The V gene's germline CDR1 is MNHEY and CDR2 SMNVEV (reference sequence). CDR3 amino acids: CASTPGEGRYTEAFF. The DNA of the CDR3 is TGTGCCAGCACCCCCGGGGAGGGAAGGTACACTGAAGCTTTCTTT.

The DNA for the CDR3 is TGTGCCATCAGTGAACCGGGACAGGGTAATGAAAAACTGTTTTTT. This sequence encodes CAISEPGQGNEKLFF. V and J are TRBV10-3 and TRBJ1-4; 9 nucleotides align to TRBD1. The CDR3 totals 15 residues. V dropped 3 bases and J dropped 4; count of bases not matched to a gene: 3. Germline V gene lookup returns CDR1 ENHRY and CDR2 SYGVKD.

The V gene is TRBV7-2, the J gene TRBJ1-1; D uncertain. This CDR3 contains 17 residues. The V and J ends lost 3 bases and 4 bases respectively, with 21 bases between them. Germline V lookup: CDR1 SGHTA, CDR2 FQGNSA. The CDR3 loop is CASSLRVRVSAATEAFF. In nucleotides, the CDR3 is TGTGCCAGCAGCTTGAGGGTAAGGGTGTCGGCGGCCACTGAAGCTTTCTTT.

The rearrangement joins TRBV18 to TRBJ1-3; possibly TRBD1 for D (5 bases). Germline CDR1 KGHSH, CDR2 LQKENI. The V and J ends lost 3 bases and 4 bases respectively, with 7 bases between them. This CDR3 contains 13 residues. The CDR3 sequence: CASSPDMGNTIYF. In DNA, the CDR3 is TGTGCCAGCTCACCGGACATGGGAAACACCATATATTTT.

The rearrangement links TRBV28 to TRBJ2-7, with D possibly being TRBD1 (6 bases). The CDR3 is 14 amino acids. Germline V gives CDR1 MDHEN, CDR2 SYDVKM. The ends were cut back, 5 bases at V and 4 bases at J, with 15 bases in the middle. CDR3 region: CASSPPGERYEQYF. In nucleotides, the CDR3 is TGTGCCAGCAGTCCCCCAGGGGAAAGGTACGAGCAGTACTTC.

Points on this clone: The junction and the germline gene differ at one end; a read error may be behind it. V is TRBV7-7 and J is TRBJ2-2; 7 nucleotides align to TRBD2. The germline CDR1 and CDR2 sequences are SSHAT and FNYEAQ (reference sequence). The CDR3 loop spans 13 amino acids. CDR3 DNA: TGTGCTAGCAGCACGGGGGGCACCGGGGAGCTGTTTTTT. Its protein is CASSTGGTGELFF. Looking up the rest from reference TRBV7-7 and TRBJ2-2 gives the full variable domain: GAGVSQSPRYKVTKRGQDVTLRCDPISSHATLYWYQQALGQGPEFLTYFNYEAQPDKSGLPSDRFSAERPEGSISTLTIQRTEQRDSAMYRCASSTGGTGELFFGEGSRLTVL.

The CDR3 DNA follows: TGTGCCAGCGGACACCGGAACACTGAAGCTTTCTTT. Its protein product is CASGHRNTEAFF. The rearrangement joins TRBV7-3 to TRBJ1-1, with D maybe TRBD1 (5 bases). Germline values: CDR1 SGHTA, CDR2 FQGTGA. V was trimmed by 8 bases and J by 1 base, leaving 8 bases between them. The CDR3 covers 12 residues.

V gene TRBV10-3 combines with J gene TRBJ2-7, with TRBD1 matching over 7 bases. This CDR3 spans 15 amino acids. V lost 2 bases to trimming and J lost 1 base; unmatched junction nucleotides: 5. Looked up from germline, CDR1 is ENHRY and CDR2 is SYGVKD. CDR3 DNA sequence: TGTGCCATCAGTGAGGGGACAGCCGCATCCTACGAGCAGTACTTC. Translating gives CAISEGTAASYEQYF.

This chain connects TRBV6-6 to TRBJ1-6, with D uncertain. Germline V lookup: CDR1 MNHNY, CDR2 SVGAGI (reference sequence). The CDR3 totals 18 residues. Trimming pared 5 bases from V and 4 bases from J, leaving 21 bases between. The CDR3 here is CASSQSIRERIYNSPLHF. CDR3 nucleotides: TGTGCCAGCAGTCAATCAATCCGGGAAAGGATATATAATTCACCCCTCCACTTT.

The chain employs TRBV6-2 or TRBV6-3 and TRBJ2-1; 9 positions match TRBD2. V trimming: 6 bases; J trimming: 8 bases; junction bases outside the gene matches: 11. The CDR3 runs 15 residues. Germline lookup yields CDR1 MNHEY and CDR2 SVGEGT. CDR3: CASSSGTSYFDEQFF. CDR3 nucleotide sequence: TGTGCCAGCAGCTCGGGGACTAGCTATTTCGATGAGCAGTTCTTC.

V gene TRBV28 combines with J gene TRBJ1-3; 7 bases are a match to TRBD1. This CDR3 spans 18 amino acids. Germline CDR1 is MDHEN and CDR2 is SYDVKM. V gave up 3 bases and J gave up 0 bases; unmatched junction bases: 11. The CDR3 is CASSLWGRQGDSGNTIYF. CDR3 bases: TGTGCCAGCAGTTTGTGGGGGAGACAGGGAGACTCTGGAAACACCATATATTTT.

The rearrangement uses TRBV2 and TRBJ1-2; TRBD1 matches at 11 bases. Germline V gene lookup returns CDR1 SNHLY and CDR2 FYNNEI. Losses at the gene ends were 6 bases for V and 6 bases for J; bases not matched to a gene: 6. This CDR3 contains 14 residues. The DNA for the CDR3 is TGTGCCAGCAGGGCCGGACAGGGGGCGGATGGCTACACCTTC. Protein: CASRAGQGADGYTF. Filled out from reference TRBV2 and TRBJ1-2, the complete variable domain reads EPEVTQTPSHQVTQMGQEVILRCVPISNHLYFYWYRQILGQKVEFLVSFYNNEISEKSEIFDDQFSVERPDGSNFTLKIRSTKLEDSAMYFCASRAGQGADGYTFGSGTRLTVV.

The chain carries TRBV24-1 and TRBJ2-1, with D perhaps TRBD1 (6 bases). With 5 bases removed from V and 0 bases from J, the gap between germline ends came to 13 bases. Germline values: CDR1 KGHDR, CDR2 SFDVKD. The CDR3 length is 16 residues. The CDR3 here is CATSAPRGGSYNEQFF. The DNA for the CDR3 is TGTGCCACCAGTGCCCCCCGAGGGGGCTCCTACAATGAGCAGTTCTTC.

The chain employs TRBV7-6 and TRBJ1-2; 7 bases fit TRBD1. Trimming cost V 0 bases and J 8 bases; bases outside gene matches: 6. Germline V gene lookup returns CDR1 SGHVS and CDR2 FNYEAQ. CDR3 length equals 14 residues. The CDR3 loop is CASSLAGQDKGYTF. CDR3 nucleotide sequence: TGTGCCAGCAGCTTAGCCGGACAGGACAAGGGCTACACCTTC.

The chain joins TRBV11-2 to TRBJ1-1; tentative D call: TRBD1 (6 bases). The CDR3 loop spans 16 amino acids. Trimming left V 0 bases short and J 6 bases short, with 17 bases between. In germline, CDR1 is SGHAT, CDR2 FQNNGV. The CDR3: CASSLDPGVLSAEAFF. For the CDR3, the DNA is TGTGCCAGCAGCTTAGATCCAGGGGTACTGAGCGCTGAAGCTTTCTTT. Full variable domain (missing parts from reference TRBV11-2 and TRBJ1-1): EAGVAQSPRYKIIEKRQSVAFWCNPISGHATLYWYQQILGQGPKLLIQFQNNGVVDDSQLPKDRFSAERLKGVDSTLKIQPAKLEDSAVYLCASSLDPGVLSAEAFFGQGTRLTVV.

J is TRBJ2-5 and V is TRBV5-1, with D maybe TRBD1 (7 bases). The CDR3 totals 14 residues. The germline V gene has CDR1 SGHRS and CDR2 YFSETQ. Trimming pared 4 bases from V and 5 bases from J, leaving 15 bases between. In DNA form, the CDR3 reads TGCGCCAGCAGCCCGGACTCAGGGGGGGAGACCCAGTACTTC. Its translation is CASSPDSGGETQYF.

The V call is TRBV18, the J call TRBJ2-5, with TRBD1 matching over 9 bases. The V gene's germline CDR1 is KGHSH and CDR2 LQKENI. This CDR3 spans 15 amino acids. Trimming took 2 bases from V and 5 from J; bases not matched to a gene: 6. CDR3 DNA: TGTGCCAGCTCACCATCGGACAGGGGAAGCGAGACCCAGTACTTC. Protein sequence: CASSPSDRGSETQYF.

The rearrangement links TRBV7-3 to TRBJ2-5, with TRBD2 matching over 13 bases. Losses at the gene ends were 4 bases for V and 4 bases for J; bases not matched to a gene: 6. Germline CDR1 reads SGHTA; CDR2 reads FQGTGA. CDR3 length equals 16 residues. The CDR3 DNA reads as TGTGCCAGCAGCTCAGCTGGGACTAGCGGGGTAGAGACCCAGTACTTC. Its translation: CASSSAGTSGVETQYF.

This chain joins TRBV6-5 and TRBJ2-1; D remains ambiguous. CDR3 length: 10 residues. V shed 5 bases and J shed 7 bases, with 3 bases lying between them. Looked up from germline, CDR1 is MNHEY and CDR2 is SVGAGI. CDR3 sequence (DNA): TGTGCCAGCAGTCTGAATGAGCAGTTCTTC. It is translated as CASSLNEQFF.

The chain uses TRBV29-1 and TRBJ1-4, with 7 nucleotides matching TRBD1. The CDR3 loop spans 13 amino acids. Trimming took 5 bases from V and 8 from J; bases not matched to a gene: 8. The germline V gene encodes CDR1 SQVTM and CDR2 ANQGSEA. The CDR3 reads CSVSRQGGEKLFF. Written as DNA, the CDR3 is TGCAGCGTTTCACGACAGGGTGGGGAAAAACTGTTTTTT.

This rearrangement joins TRBV6-5 to TRBJ1-4; D possibly corresponds to TRBD1 (5 bases). Looked up from germline, CDR1 is MNHEY and CDR2 is SVGAGI. The CDR3 length is 13 residues. Trimming removed 7 bases from V and 7 bases from J, with 13 bases in between. The CDR3 region has the DNA TGTGCCAGCATTCTGTCCGGGGGTGAAAAACTGTTTTTT. This translates into CASILSGGEKLFF.

The J gene is TRBJ2-5, the V gene TRBV15; the D gene is possibly TRBD2 (5 bases). Trimming took 2 bases from V and 3 from J, leaving 7 bases between them. From germline, CDR1 is LNHNV and CDR2 YYDKDF (reference sequence). The CDR3 is 13 amino acids. The CDR3 DNA reads as TGTGCCACCAGCAGATCGCGGGAAGAGACCCAGTACTTC. Translation gives CATSRSREETQYF.

This chain connects TRBV9 to TRBJ2-1; no firm D call. Germline V lookup: CDR1 SGDLS, CDR2 YYNGEE. This CDR3 region has 14 residues. Trimming removed 0 bases from V and 5 bases from J, with 9 bases in between. The CDR3 DNA reads as TGTGCCAGCAGCGTAGTCTCCCAGAACAATGAGCAGTTCTTC. It codes for CASSVVSQNNEQFF.

This clone was seen only once. The chain joins TRBV2 to TRBJ1-5; D possibly corresponds to TRBD1 (6 bases). Trimming cost V 7 bases and J 4 bases, with 11 bases left between them. CDR1 and CDR2 (germline): SNHLY, FYNNEI. The CDR3 is 13 residues long. CDR3 DNA: TGTGCCAGCAACAGGGAACGGAATCAGCCCCAGCATTTT. Residues: CASNRERNQPQHF.

The V and J genes are TRBV7-6 and TRBJ2-3, with 8 bases matching TRBD2. CDR1 is SGHVS, CDR2 FNYEAQ, per germline. The ends lost 1 base at V and 2 bases at J; junction bases unmatched: 2. The CDR3 consists of 15 residues. DNA of the CDR3: TGTGCCAGCAGCTTAGTCGGGAGGGACACAGATACGCAGTATTTT. Protein product: CASSLVGRDTDTQYF.